This T cell receptor (beta chain) is from a study of T cells in Graves' hyperthyroidism and ophthalmopathy. General study points: Ophthalmopathy and stable hyperthyroidism were separated by a 13 V-J model. Blood shared most expanded thyroid clonotypes above 0.001.

Ophthalmopathy patients had moderate-to-severe active disease, CAS ≥3, NOSPECS ≥4, and disease duration under 3 months. Every diagnosis used clinical symptoms, serum thyroxine and TRAb, thyroid ultrasound and orbital computed tomography. The CDR3 spans 15 residues. Trimming pared 5 bases from V and 6 bases from J, leaving 16 bases between. Germline CDR1 reads MNHEY; CDR2 reads SMNVEV (reference sequence). Worth noting for this clonotype: What it recognizes is unknown.

RNA transcripts provided the source from which TCR beta CDR3 regions were amplified. A first-round RT-PCR of the TCR CDR3 used the HTBI primer set. TCRdb reprocessed the multiplex PCR reads with MiXCR, giving one entry per CDR3 protein. The sample includes about 640,000 distinct CDR3 sequences, roughly 20% of them seen just once. The receptor was isolated from a man aged 25 to 40 with Graves' ophthalmopathy. The V and J genes are TRBV27 and TRBJ2-2, with no clear D. Sample: blood. CDR3 DNA sequence: TGTGCCAGCAGTCCCCGGCAGGCCGTCCCCGGGGAGCTGTTTTTT. As protein: CASSPRQAVPGELFF.